These 23 T cell receptor beta chains were all obtained from the same sample, sequenced in a study of vaccination and CD4 T cells after COVID-19 (dated 2022 in TCRdb). Library generation was performed with PCR. Sequencing was performed on an Illumina iSeq 100. TCR sequencing of DNA from cultured CD4+ T cells used the Oncomine TCR Beta short-read assay at the Johns Hopkins FTIC core. Using fastp trimming at Q25 and MiXCR clonotype assembly, TCRdb reanalyzed the public sequencing data and kept in-frame beta chains. When rows share a CDR3 protein, they turn into one entry using the most common DNA and genes. Here the sample has about 13,000 distinct CDR3 sequences; approximately 40% occur a single time. 9% to 9.5% of the sample belongs to the ten largest clones. The antigens for these receptors are not known. Per the publication, the treatment or condition label means: approximately nine-day PBMC culture with coronavirus spike peptide pools or control peptides (ViraFEST assay).

The sequenced sample consisted of CD4+ T cells from blood, cultured in vitro. The receptor source for this set is a human donor who had recovered from COVID-19.

J is TRBJ2-5 and V is TRBV20-1; D remains ambiguous. The CDR3 has 13 amino acids. The germline V gene has CDR1 DFQATT and CDR2 SNEGSKA (reference sequence). Trimming shortened V by 1 base and J by 4 bases, and 10 bases separated the two germline ends. The CDR3 coding sequence is TGCAGTGCTAGAGCGTGGACGACAGAGACCCAGTACTTC. Its protein is CSARAWTTETQYF.

This clonotype occurred a few times. J is TRBJ2-5 and V is TRBV6-1; 7 positions match TRBD1. The CDR3 is 12 residues long. Losses at the gene ends were 6 bases for V and 4 bases for J; bases not matched to a gene: 2. Germline loops: CDR1 MNHNS, CDR2 SASEGT. CDR3 DNA sequence: TGTGCCAGCAGGGCAGGGGGAGAGACCCAGTACTTC. Its translation is CASRAGGETQYF.

The chain carries TRBV12-3 or TRBV12-4 and TRBJ1-5, with TRBD1 identical over 10 bases. J was trimmed by 3 bases and V by 8 bases; bases with no gene match: 19. The CDR3 has 19 residues. The CDR3: CASGDRGILRVGANQPQHF. Written as DNA, the CDR3 is TGTGCCAGCGGGGACAGGGGCATTCTTCGGGTCGGGGCCAATCAGCCCCAGCATTTT.

This chain links TRBV15 with TRBJ1-1, with D maybe TRBD1 (6 bases). The CDR3 extends over 15 amino acids. Germline V gives CDR1 LNHNV, CDR2 YYDKDF (reference sequence). V was pared by 0 bases and J by 1 base, with 9 bases between. The chain's CDR3 is CATSRDVTGNTEAFF. The CDR3 nucleotides read TGTGCCACCAGCAGAGATGTGACAGGGAACACTGAAGCTTTCTTT.

This clonotype was observed a single time. This chain links TRBV18 with TRBJ1-2; weak D call: TRBD1 (6 bases). Between the trimmed V and J ends, which lost 5 bases and 0 bases, there was a span of 10 bases. The CDR3 runs to 14 residues. CDR1 is KGHSH and CDR2 is LQKENI in the germline V gene. CDR3 DNA sequence: TGTGCCAGCTCAGTCGACAGGTCTAACTATGGCTACACCTTC. It translates to CASSVDRSNYGYTF.

V and J are TRBV14 and TRBJ1-4, with TRBD1 matching 7 bases. Germline V gene sequence: CDR1 SGHDN, CDR2 FVKESK. The J segment lost 8 bases and the V segment lost 2 bases, leaving 8 bases of the junction unmatched. This CDR3 spans 15 amino acids. The CDR3 nucleotides read TGTGCCAGCAGCCAAATGCAGGGGGTACAGGAAAAACTGTTTTTT. This codes for CASSQMQGVQEKLFF.

This clonotype was observed a handful of times. The gene calls are TRBV11-1 and TRBJ1-2, with 9 bases matching TRBD1. Germline V gene sequence: CDR1 SGHAT, CDR2 FQDESV (reference sequence). This CDR3 is 16 amino acids long. V shed 4 bases and J 1 base; nucleotides not matched to a gene: 7. Written as DNA, the CDR3 is TGTGCCAGCAGCTCCGGGGGGACAGGGCTTAACTATGGCTACACCTTC. Translated: CASSSGGTGLNYGYTF.

This clonotype was observed a handful of times. The chain combines TRBV21-1 with TRBJ1-1; the table's D call of TRBD1 was not tested on the DNA. TRBV21-1 represents a pseudogene. CDR3 size: 16 residues. The CDR3 reads CASSTRQPFRNTEAFF. CDR3 nucleotide sequence: TGTGCCAGCAGCACCCGACAGCCTTTTAGAAACACTGAAGCTTTCTTT.

The gene calls are TRBV6-2 or TRBV6-3 and TRBJ2-3, with 7 bases matching TRBD2. V lost 0 bases to trimming and J lost 4 bases; unmatched junction nucleotides: 1. The CDR3 contains 14 residues. CDR1 and CDR2 from the germline V gene are MNHEY and SVGEGT. The chain's CDR3 is CASSYSLAADTQYF. The CDR3 DNA sequence: TGTGCCAGCAGTTACTCCCTAGCGGCAGATACGCAGTATTTT.

This sequence joins TRBV10-3 and TRBJ2-1, with D maybe TRBD1 (6 bases). This CDR3 contains 15 residues. V was clipped by 0 bases and J by 6 bases, with 12 bases between them. Germline V gives CDR1 ENHRY, CDR2 SYGVKD. DNA for the CDR3: TGTGCCATCAGTGAGTCGGGTATAGGGGGCAATGAGCAGTTCTTC. Amino acids: CAISESGIGGNEQFF.

This clonotype was detected a few times. The chain combines TRBV6-1 with TRBJ1-2, with TRBD1 as a possible D gene (5 bases). Germline V lookup: CDR1 MNHNS, CDR2 SASEGT. V lost 8 bases, J lost 4 bases, and 20 bases lay in between. CDR3 length: 15 amino acids. The CDR3 region is CASSKAGGGSYGYTF. CDR3 bases: TGTGCCAGCTCCAAAGCGGGGGGGGGTAGCTATGGCTACACCTTC.

This clonotype was observed a few times. This chain uses TRBV6-2 or TRBV6-3 with TRBJ1-2, with D maybe TRBD1 (5 bases). Germline lookup yields CDR1 MNHEY and CDR2 SVGEGT. V was trimmed by 7 bases and J by 8 bases, leaving 14 bases between them. The CDR3 runs to 12 residues. The CDR3 loop reads CASMTQGAGYTF. Here the CDR3 DNA reads TGTGCCAGCATGACCCAGGGTGCGGGCTACACCTTC.

J is TRBJ1-1 and V is TRBV20-1, with unresolved D. Germline CDR1 DFQATT, CDR2 SNEGSKA (reference sequence). Trimming took off 3 bases at V and 0 bases at J, with 11 bases between the two ends. The CDR3 runs 14 residues. The CDR3 nucleotides are TGCAGTGCTAGGGTGAGTCGGATGAACACTGAAGCTTTCTTT. Its protein is CSARVSRMNTEAFF.

V is TRBV19 and J is TRBJ2-5; 9 nucleotides match TRBD1. V gave up 4 bases and J gave up 2 bases; unmatched junction bases: 5. CDR3 length: 15 amino acids. Germline V gene lookup returns CDR1 LNHDA and CDR2 SQIVND (reference sequence). The CDR3 is CASSTRDRVQETQYF. CDR3 nucleotides: TGTGCCAGTAGTACCCGGGACAGGGTACAAGAGACCCAGTACTTC.

This clonotype showed up just a few times. The genes are TRBV2 and TRBJ1-1; 7 bases fit TRBD1. Germline CDR1 is SNHLY and CDR2 is FYNNEI. The CDR3 contains 14 residues. The J segment lost 1 base and the V segment lost 3 bases, leaving 2 bases of the junction unmatched. The DNA for the CDR3 is TGTGCCAGCAGTGACAGGGGGGCGAACACTGAAGCTTTCTTT. Its protein product is CASSDRGANTEAFF.

V and J are TRBV4-1 and TRBJ2-3; the match to TRBD2 covers 13 bases. The CDR3 is 19 amino acids. Trimming removed 5 bases from V and 6 bases from J; junction bases left unmatched: 17. From germline, CDR1 is MGHRA and CDR2 YSYEKL. The CDR3 here is CASSSLRTSGRGGRDTQYF. CDR3 nucleotides: TGCGCCAGCAGCTCACTGCGGACTAGCGGGAGAGGGGGGCGGGATACGCAGTATTTT.

The J gene is TRBJ2-5, the V gene TRBV15, with 7 bases lining up with TRBD1. Germline trimming cut 3 bases from V and 5 bases from J; bases unmatched to any gene: 12. Germline assignment: CDR1 LNHNV and CDR2 YYDKDF (reference sequence). This CDR3 is built from 16 residues. CDR3 in DNA: TGTGCCACCAGCAGGCAGACAGGGCCTTTTTGGGAGACCCAGTACTTC. Translated, it gives CATSRQTGPFWETQYF.

This clonotype was seen a handful of times. V is TRBV7-2 and J is TRBJ1-2; a possible D gene is TRBD1 (6 bases). V was cut by 5 bases and J by 6 bases, with 10 bases left in between. This CDR3 is built from 12 residues. The germline CDR1 and CDR2 sequences are SGHTA and FQGNSA. CDR3 in DNA: TGTGCCAGCAGCACCCAGGGGAATGGCTACACCTTC. Translation gives CASSTQGNGYTF.

The sample holds a few counts of this clonotype. V and J are TRBV20-1 and TRBJ2-5, with a weak D call TRBD1 (7 bases). Germline V gene sequence: CDR1 DFQATT, CDR2 SNEGSKA (reference sequence). V lost 1 base, J lost 4 bases, and 10 bases lay in between. CDR3 length equals 13 residues. CDR3 sequence (DNA): TGCAGTGCTAGAGCAGGGGGGACAGAGACCCAGTACTTC. Protein product: CSARAGGTETQYF.

This clonotype was seen only a few times. CDR3 sequence reads: CASSLGGSYTF. CDR3 bases: TGTGCCAGCAGTTTAGGGGGGAGCTACACCTTC. The J gene is TRBJ1-2, the V gene TRBV12-3 or TRBV12-4; D may be TRBD1 (5 bases). V lost 1 base and J lost 9, with 6 bases in between. The CDR3 extends over 11 amino acids.

V gene TRBV20-1 combines with J gene TRBJ2-3; TRBD1 matches at 7 bases. Trimming took 6 bases from V and 1 from J; bases not matched to a gene: 10. This CDR3 region has 15 residues. Germline values: CDR1 DFQATT, CDR2 SNEGSKA (reference sequence). CDR3 nucleotides: TGCAGTGCAACCAACAGGGGCATTGGCACAGATACGCAGTATTTT. This gives the protein CSATNRGIGTDTQYF.

The V and J genes are TRBV19 and TRBJ2-1; 13 bases fit TRBD2. CDR3 length: 17 residues. Germline lookup yields CDR1 LNHDA and CDR2 SQIVND (reference sequence). Trimming at V came to 3 bases and at J to 8 bases, leaving 10 bases not matched to a gene. The CDR3 DNA is TGTGCCAGTAGTATCCTCCTACTAGCGGGAGGGCCCCATGAGCAGTTCTTC. Amino acids: CASSILLLAGGPHEQFF.

V usage is TRBV2 and J usage is TRBJ2-7; tentatively, D is TRBD1 (5 bases). The CDR3 runs 11 residues. The V and J ends lost 6 bases and 4 bases respectively, with 7 bases between them. Germline-derived CDR1 and CDR2 are SNHLY and FYNNEI. CDR3 in amino acids: CASRGLYEQYF. Here the CDR3 DNA reads TGTGCCAGCAGGGGGCTATACGAGCAGTACTTC.